Detailed here is one T cell receptor beta chain. This sample stems from a study of OX40 agonist ivuxolimab in advanced cancers. Looking at the study overall: Past anti-PD-1, anti-PD-L1 or anti-CTLA-4 therapy was accepted, and roughly 42% had received some.

TCRdb keeps only in-frame clones here, not all; method: immunoSEQ multiplex PCR. The sample records roughly 67,000 clones, over 75% being singletons. Per germline, CDR1 LGHNA and CDR2 YNFKEQ. The CDR3 consists of 15 residues. Trimming took 2 bases from V and 8 from J, leaving 15 bases between them. This receptor was obtained from an adult with an advanced solid tumor such as melanoma, head and neck, liver or kidney cancer. This specimen consisted of CD4+ or CD8+ T cells sorted from blood, obtained in a trial of the OX40 agonist ivuxolimab. The chain is built from TRBV4-2 and TRBJ1-4; a weak D match, TRBD1 (5 bases). The CDR3 DNA is TGTGCCAGCAGCCAAATTTCCCAGGGTAGCGAAAAACTGTTTTTT. The encoded protein is CASSQISQGSEKLFF.